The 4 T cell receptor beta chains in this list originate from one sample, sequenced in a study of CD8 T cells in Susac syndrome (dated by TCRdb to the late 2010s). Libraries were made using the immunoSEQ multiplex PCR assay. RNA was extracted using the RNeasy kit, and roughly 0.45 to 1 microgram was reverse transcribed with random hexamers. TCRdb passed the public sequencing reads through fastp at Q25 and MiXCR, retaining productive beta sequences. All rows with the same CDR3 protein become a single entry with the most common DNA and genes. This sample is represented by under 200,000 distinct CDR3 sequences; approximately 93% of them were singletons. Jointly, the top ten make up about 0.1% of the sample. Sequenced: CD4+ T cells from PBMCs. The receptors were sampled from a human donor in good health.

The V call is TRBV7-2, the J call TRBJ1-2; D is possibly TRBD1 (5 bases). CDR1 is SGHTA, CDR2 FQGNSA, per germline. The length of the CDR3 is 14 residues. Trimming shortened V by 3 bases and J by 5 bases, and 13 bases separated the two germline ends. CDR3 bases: TGTGCCAGCAGCTTGAAACAGGTGCTTTATGGCTACACCTTC. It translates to CASSLKQVLYGYTF.

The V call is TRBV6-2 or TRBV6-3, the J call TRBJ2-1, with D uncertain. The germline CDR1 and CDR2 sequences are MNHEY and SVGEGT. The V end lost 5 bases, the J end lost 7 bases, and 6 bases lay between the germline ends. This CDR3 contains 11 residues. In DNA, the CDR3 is TGTGCCAGCAGTCCTCGGAATGAGCAGTTCTTC. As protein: CASSPRNEQFF.

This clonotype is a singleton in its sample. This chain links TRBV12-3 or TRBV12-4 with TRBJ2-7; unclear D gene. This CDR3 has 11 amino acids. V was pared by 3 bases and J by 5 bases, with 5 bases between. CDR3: CASSFFDEQYF. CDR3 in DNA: TGTGCCAGCAGTTTTTTCGACGAGCAGTACTTC.

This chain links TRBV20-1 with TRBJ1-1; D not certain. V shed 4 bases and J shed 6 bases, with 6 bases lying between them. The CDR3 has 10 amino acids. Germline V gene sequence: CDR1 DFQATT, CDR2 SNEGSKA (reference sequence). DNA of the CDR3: TGCAGTGCTATCGGAGCTGAAGCTTTCTTT. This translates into CSAIGAEAFF.